This TCR beta chain appears in the sequencing data of a study of breast tumors, draining lymph nodes, adjacent tissues. Broader study findings: Data fit most tumor T cells coming from lymph node, expanding in tumor. Tumors had less TCR diversity than lymph nodes, more than nontumor tissue.

CDR1 and CDR2 from the germline V gene are SGHRS and YFSETQ. The ends lost 0 bases at V and 9 bases at J; junction bases unmatched: 10. This CDR3 is built from 17 residues. This clonotype was found many times. As yet, its antigen is unknown. Samples came from axillary lymph nodes draining the breast cancer. TCRdb processed the multiplex PCR reads anew with MiXCR; each CDR3 protein has one entry. The data hold approximately 300,000 distinct CDR3 sequences, with about 30% observed a single time. The chain has TRBV5-1 and TRBJ2-1, with TRBD2 matching 12 bases. The sample consisted of axillary lymph node tissue. This TCR was recovered from a female donor with breast cancer. Some clones in this sample may be carry-over from other donors' samples. The CDR3 region is CASSLVRSRLAGVEQFF. CDR3 nucleotide sequence: TGCGCCAGCAGCTTGGTTAGATCCCGACTAGCGGGAGTTGAGCAGTTCTTC.